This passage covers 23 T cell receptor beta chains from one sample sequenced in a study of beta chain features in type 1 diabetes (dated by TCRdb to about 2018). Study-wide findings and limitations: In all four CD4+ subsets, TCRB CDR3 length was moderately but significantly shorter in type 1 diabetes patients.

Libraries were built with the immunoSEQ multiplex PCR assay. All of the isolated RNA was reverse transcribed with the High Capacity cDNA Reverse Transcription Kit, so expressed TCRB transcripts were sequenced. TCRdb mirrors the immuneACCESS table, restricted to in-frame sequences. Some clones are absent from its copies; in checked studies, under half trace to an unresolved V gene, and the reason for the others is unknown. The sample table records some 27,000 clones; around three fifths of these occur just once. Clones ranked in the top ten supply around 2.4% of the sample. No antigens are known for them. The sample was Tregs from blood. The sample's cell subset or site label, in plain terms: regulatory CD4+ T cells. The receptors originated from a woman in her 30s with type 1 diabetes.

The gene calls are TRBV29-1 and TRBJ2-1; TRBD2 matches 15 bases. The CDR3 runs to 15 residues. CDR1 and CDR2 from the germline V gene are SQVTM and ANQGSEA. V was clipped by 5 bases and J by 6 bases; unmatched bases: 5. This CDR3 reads CSVSGTSGGLNEQFF. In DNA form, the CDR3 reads TGCAGCGTTTCCGGGACTAGCGGGGGGCTCAATGAGCAGTTCTTC.

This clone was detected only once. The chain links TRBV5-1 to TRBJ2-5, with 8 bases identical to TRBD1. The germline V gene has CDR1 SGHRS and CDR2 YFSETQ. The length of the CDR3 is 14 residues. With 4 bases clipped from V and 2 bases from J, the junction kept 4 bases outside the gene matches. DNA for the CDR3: TGCGCCAGCAGCCAGGACAGGGTGCAAGAGACCCAGTACTTC. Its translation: CASSQDRVQETQYF.

In nucleotides, the CDR3 is TGCGCCAGCAGCCCCGGGACTAGTAGAATCGAGCAGTACTTC. Translated, it gives CASSPGTSRIEQYF. The chain joins TRBV5-1 to TRBJ2-7; the match to TRBD2 covers 8 bases. Germline-derived CDR1 and CDR2 are SGHRS and YFSETQ. The V gene end was trimmed by 4 bases and the J gene end by 6 bases; junction bases not matched to a gene: 9. The CDR3 totals 14 residues.

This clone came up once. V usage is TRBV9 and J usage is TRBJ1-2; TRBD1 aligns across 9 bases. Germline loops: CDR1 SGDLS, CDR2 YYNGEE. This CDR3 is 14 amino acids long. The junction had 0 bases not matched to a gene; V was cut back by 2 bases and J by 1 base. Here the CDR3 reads CASSVGQGNYGYTF. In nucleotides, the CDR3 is TGTGCCAGCAGCGTGGGACAGGGTAACTATGGCTACACCTTC. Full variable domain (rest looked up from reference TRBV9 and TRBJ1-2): DSGVTQTPKHLITATGQRVTLRCSPRSGDLSVYWYQQSLDQGLQFLIQYYNGEERAKGNILERFSAQQFPDLHSELNLSSLELGDSALYFCASSVGQGNYGYTFGSGTRLTVV.

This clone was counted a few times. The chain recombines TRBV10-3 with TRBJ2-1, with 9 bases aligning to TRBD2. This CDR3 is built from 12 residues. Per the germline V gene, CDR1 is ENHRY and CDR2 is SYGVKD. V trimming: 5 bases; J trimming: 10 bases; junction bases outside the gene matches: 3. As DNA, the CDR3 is TGTGCCATCAGTATAGCGGGAGAGGAGCAGTTCTTC. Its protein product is CAISIAGEEQFF.

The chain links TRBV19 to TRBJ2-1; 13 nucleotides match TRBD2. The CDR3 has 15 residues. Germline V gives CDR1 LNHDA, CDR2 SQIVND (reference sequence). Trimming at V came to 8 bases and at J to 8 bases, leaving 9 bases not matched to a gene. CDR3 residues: CASRRTSGSPYEQFF. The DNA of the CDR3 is TGTGCCAGTCGAAGGACTAGCGGGAGCCCGTATGAGCAGTTCTTC. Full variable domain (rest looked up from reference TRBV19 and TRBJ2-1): DGGITQSPKYLFRKEGQNVTLSCEQNLNHDAMYWYRQDPGQGLRLIYYSQIVNDFQKGDIAEGYSVSREKKESFPLTVTSAQKNPTAFYLCASRRTSGSPYEQFFGPGTRLTVL.

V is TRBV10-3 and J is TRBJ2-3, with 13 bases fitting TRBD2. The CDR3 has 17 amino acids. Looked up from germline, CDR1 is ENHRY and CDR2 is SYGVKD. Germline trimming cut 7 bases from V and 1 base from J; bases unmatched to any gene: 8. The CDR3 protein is CAITIGTSGIRTDTQYF. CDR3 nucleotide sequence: TGTGCCATCACCATAGGGACTAGCGGGATCCGCACAGATACGCAGTATTTT.

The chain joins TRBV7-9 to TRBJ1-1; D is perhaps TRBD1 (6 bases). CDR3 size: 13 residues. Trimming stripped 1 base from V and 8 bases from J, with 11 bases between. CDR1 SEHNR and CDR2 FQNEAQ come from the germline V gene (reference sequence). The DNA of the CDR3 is TGTGCCAGCAGCTTAGAGGGGGGGGGCGAAGCTTTCTTT. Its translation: CASSLEGGGEAFF.

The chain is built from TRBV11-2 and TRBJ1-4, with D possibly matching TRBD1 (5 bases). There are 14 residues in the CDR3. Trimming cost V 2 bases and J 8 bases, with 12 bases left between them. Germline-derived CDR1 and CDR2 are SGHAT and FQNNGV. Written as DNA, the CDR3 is TGTGCCAGCAGCTTATCCGGACACCCCGAAAAACTGTTTTTT. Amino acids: CASSLSGHPEKLFF.

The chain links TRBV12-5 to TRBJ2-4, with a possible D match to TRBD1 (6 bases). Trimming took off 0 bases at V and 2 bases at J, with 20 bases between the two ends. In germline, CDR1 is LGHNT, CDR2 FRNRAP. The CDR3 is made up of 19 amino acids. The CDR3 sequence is CASGLVQDGQSVSKNIQYF. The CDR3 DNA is TGTGCTAGTGGTTTGGTACAAGATGGACAGAGCGTGTCCAAAAACATTCAGTACTTC.

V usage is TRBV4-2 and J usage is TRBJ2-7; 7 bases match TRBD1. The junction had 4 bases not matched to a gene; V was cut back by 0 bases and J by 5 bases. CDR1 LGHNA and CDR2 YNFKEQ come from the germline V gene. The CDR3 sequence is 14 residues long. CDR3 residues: CASSQDRTGHEQYF. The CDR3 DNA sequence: TGTGCCAGCAGCCAAGATCGGACAGGTCACGAGCAGTACTTC.

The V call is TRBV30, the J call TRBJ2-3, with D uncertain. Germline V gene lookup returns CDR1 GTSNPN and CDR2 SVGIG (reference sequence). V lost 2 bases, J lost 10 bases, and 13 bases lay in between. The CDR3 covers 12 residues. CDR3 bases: TGTGCCTGGAGTCCAACCGAGGCTTCGCAGTATTTT. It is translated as CAWSPTEASQYF. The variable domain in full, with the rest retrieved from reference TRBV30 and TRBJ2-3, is SQTIHQWPATLVQPVGSPLSLECTVEGTSNPNLYWYRQAAGRGLQLLFYSVGIGQISSEVPQNLSASRPQDRQFILSSKKLLLSDSGFYLCAWSPTEASQYFGPGTRLTVL.

The CDR3 protein is CASSLAFPTGGHPTEAFF. The DNA for the CDR3 is TGTGCCAGCAGCTTAGCGTTCCCGACAGGGGGACACCCCACTGAAGCTTTCTTT. The rearrangement links TRBV7-2 to TRBJ1-1; 9 positions agree with TRBD1. Germline CDR1 is SGHTA and CDR2 is FQGNSA. Germline trimming cut 0 bases from V and 4 bases from J; bases unmatched to any gene: 12. The CDR3 sequence is 18 residues long.

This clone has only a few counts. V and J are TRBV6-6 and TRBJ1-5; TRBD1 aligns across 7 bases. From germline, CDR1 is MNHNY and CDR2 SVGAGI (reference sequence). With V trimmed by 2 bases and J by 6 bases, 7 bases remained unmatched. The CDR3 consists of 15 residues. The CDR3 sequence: CASSYPRGAGQPQHF. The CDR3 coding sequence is TGTGCCAGCAGTTACCCCAGGGGGGCGGGTCAGCCCCAGCATTTT.

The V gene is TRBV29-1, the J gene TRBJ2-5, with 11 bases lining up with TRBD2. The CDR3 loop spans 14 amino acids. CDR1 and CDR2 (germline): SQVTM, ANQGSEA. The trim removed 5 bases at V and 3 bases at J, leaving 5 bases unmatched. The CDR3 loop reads CSVRLAGREETQYF. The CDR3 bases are TGCAGCGTTCGACTAGCGGGACGGGAAGAGACCCAGTACTTC.

The chain's CDR3 is CASSLDLAGGGQQYF. In nucleotides, the CDR3 is TGTGCCAGCAGCTTAGATCTAGCGGGCGGGGGCCAGCAGTACTTC. V usage is TRBV7-2 and J usage is TRBJ2-7, with TRBD2 matching over 8 bases. The V gene end was trimmed by 1 base and the J gene end by 8 bases; junction bases not matched to a gene: 10. CDR1 is SGHTA and CDR2 is FQGNSA in the germline V gene. This CDR3 region has 15 residues.

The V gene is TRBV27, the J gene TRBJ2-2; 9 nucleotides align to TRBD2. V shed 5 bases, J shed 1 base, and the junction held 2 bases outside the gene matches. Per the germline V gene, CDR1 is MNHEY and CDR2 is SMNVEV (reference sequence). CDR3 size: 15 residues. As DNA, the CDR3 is TGTGCCAGCAGTCTTAGCGGGAGGAACACCGGGGAGCTGTTTTTT. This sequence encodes CASSLSGRNTGELFF.

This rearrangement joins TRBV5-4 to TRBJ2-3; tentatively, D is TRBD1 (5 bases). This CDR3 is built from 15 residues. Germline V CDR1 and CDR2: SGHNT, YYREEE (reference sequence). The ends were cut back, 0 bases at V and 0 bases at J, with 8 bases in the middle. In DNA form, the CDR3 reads TGTGCCAGCAGCTTGGGCAGGGTGAGCACAGATACGCAGTATTTT. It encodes CASSLGRVSTDTQYF. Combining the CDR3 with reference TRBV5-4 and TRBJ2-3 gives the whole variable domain ETGVTQSPTHLIKTRGQQVTLRCSSQSGHNTVSWYQQALGQGPQFIFQYYREEENGRGNFPPRFSGLQFPNYSSELNVNALELDDSALYLCASSLGRVSTDTQYFGPGTRLTVL.

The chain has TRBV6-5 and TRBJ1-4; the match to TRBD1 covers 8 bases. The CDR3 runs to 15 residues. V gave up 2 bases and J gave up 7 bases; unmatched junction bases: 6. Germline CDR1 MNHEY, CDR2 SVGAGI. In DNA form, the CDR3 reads TGTGCCAGCAGTTACGTCCAGGGGGCCGGTGAAAAACTGTTTTTT. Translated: CASSYVQGAGEKLFF.

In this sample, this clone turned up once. The CDR3 reads CASSLDGETYEQYF. The CDR3 DNA reads TGCGCCAGCAGCCTAGACGGCGAAACCTACGAGCAGTACTTC. The chain combines TRBV5-1 with TRBJ2-7; D unresolved. V lost 4 bases and J lost 2, with 13 bases in between. Germline V gene data show CDR1 as SGHRS and CDR2 as YFSETQ. The CDR3 contains 14 residues.

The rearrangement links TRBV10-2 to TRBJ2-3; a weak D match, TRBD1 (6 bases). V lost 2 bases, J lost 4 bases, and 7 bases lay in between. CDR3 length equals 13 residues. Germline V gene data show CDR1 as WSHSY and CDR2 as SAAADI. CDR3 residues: CASSEKGADTQYF. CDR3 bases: TGCGCCAGCAGTGAGAAGGGGGCAGATACGCAGTATTTT.

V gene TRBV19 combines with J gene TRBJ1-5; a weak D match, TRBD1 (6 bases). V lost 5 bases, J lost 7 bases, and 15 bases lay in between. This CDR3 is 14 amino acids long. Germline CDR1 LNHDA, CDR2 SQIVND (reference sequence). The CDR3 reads CASSLTGTGQPQHF. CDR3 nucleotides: TGTGCCAGTAGTTTGACAGGTACCGGGCAGCCCCAGCATTTT. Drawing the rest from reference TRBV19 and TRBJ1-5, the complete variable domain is DGGITQSPKYLFRKEGQNVTLSCEQNLNHDAMYWYRQDPGQGLRLIYYSQIVNDFQKGDIAEGYSVSREKKESFPLTVTSAQKNPTAFYLCASSLTGTGQPQHFGDGTRLSIL.

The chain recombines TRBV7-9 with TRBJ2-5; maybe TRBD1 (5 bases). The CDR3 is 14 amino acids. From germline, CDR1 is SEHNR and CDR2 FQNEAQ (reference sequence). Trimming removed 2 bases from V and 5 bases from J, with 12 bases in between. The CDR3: CASSLKGIDETQYF. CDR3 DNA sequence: TGTGCCAGCAGCTTAAAGGGGATAGATGAGACCCAGTACTTC.